These T cell receptor beta chains were read from a single sample in a study of CD8 T cells in ankylosing spondylitis. TCRdb independently ran MiXCR on the 5' RACE reads; one entry per CDR3 protein. The sample carries about 240,000 distinct CDR3 sequences, over 8.5% recorded once. Sample: blood, either unsorted or a sorted T cell fraction (not recorded which). The receptor source for this set is a male donor with ankylosing spondylitis or in good health (not recorded which). Both conserved end residues are part of each CDR3. A D gene is named only where the DNA matches it firmly. Expanded clones get a size class; other rows say once, few or many, or leave the size out.

d_gene	v_gene	j_gene	abundance	CDR3aa	CDR3nt
NA	TRBV5-1	TRBJ2-1	many	CASSVSGGPEQFF	TGCGCCAGCAGCGTGTCAGGCGGGCCCGAGCAGTTCTTC
NA	TRBV18	TRBJ1-1	NA	CASSQEGPSTEAFF	TGTGCCAGCTCACAAGAGGGCCCGAGCACTGAAGCTTTCTTT
NA	TRBV5-1	TRBJ1-1	few	CASSLHRVASTEAFF	TGCGCCAGCAGCTTACACAGGGTGGCGTCCACTGAAGCTTTCTTT
TRBD1	TRBV27	TRBJ2-7	many	CATRQGSYEQYF	TGTGCCACCAGACAGGGGTCCTACGAGCAGTACTTC
NA	TRBV20-1	TRBJ2-4	many	CSARQGLGKNIQYF	TGCAGTGCTCGTCAAGGGTTGGGCAAAAACATTCAGTACTTC
NA	TRBV30	TRBJ1-1	NA	CAWQFTGKLNTEAFF	TGTGCCTGGCAATTCACCGGGAAATTGAACACTGAAGCTTTCTTT
TRBD1	TRBV5-1	TRBJ2-7	NA	CASSIPQGAGEQYF	TGCGCCAGCAGCATCCCACAGGGGGCTGGGGAGCAGTACTTC
NA	TRBV20-1	TRBJ2-1	few	CSARGLTDPYNEQFF	TGCAGTGCTAGAGGCCTCACCGATCCATACAATGAGCAGTTCTTC
NA	TRBV29-1	TRBJ1-2	few	CSAQTGYTNGYTF	TGCAGCGCCCAAACAGGTTATACGAATGGCTACACCTTC
NA	TRBV24-1	TRBJ2-1	many	CATSPASSYNEQFF	TGTGCCACCAGTCCCGCAAGCTCCTACAATGAGCAGTTCTTC
TRBD2	TRBV6-5	TRBJ2-7	many	CASSYGTSANEQYF	TGTGCCAGCAGTTATGGGACTAGCGCAAACGAGCAGTACTTC
NA	TRBV3-1	TRBJ1-6	many	CASSPVGGNSPLHF	TGTGCCAGCAGCCCGGTCGGAGGAAATTCACCCCTCCACTTT
NA	TRBV18	TRBJ1-1	many	CASSLSLPEAFF	TGTGCCAGCTCGCTAAGCCTCCCTGAAGCTTTCTTT
TRBD1	TRBV7-2	TRBJ2-1	many	CASGNRGPLIDF	TGTGCCAGCGGAAACAGGGGACCCTTGATCGACTTC
TRBD1	TRBV5-1	TRBJ2-1	few	CASSTGGRYNEQFF	TGCGCCAGCAGCACAGGGGGTCGGTACAATGAGCAGTTCTTC
NA	TRBV27	TRBJ2-7	many	CASSLSGRASYEQYF	TGTGCCAGCAGTTTATCTGGCAGGGCCTCCTACGAGCAGTACTTC
NA	TRBV11-2	TRBJ2-7	NA	CASSLGAGAPYEQYF	TGTGCCAGCAGCTTAGGGGCCGGGGCCCCCTACGAGCAGTACTTC
NA	TRBV7-2	TRBJ2-6	many	CASSRGTQSGANVLTF	TGTGCCAGCAGCAGGGGTACCCAATCTGGGGCCAACGTCCTGACTTTC
NA	TRBV2	TRBJ2-7	many	CASSEADAGFHEQYF	TGTGCCAGCAGTGAAGCTGATGCGGGGTTCCACGAGCAGTACTTC
NA	TRBV18	TRBJ2-3	many	CASSPYGTDTQYF	TGTGCCAGCTCACCATACGGCACAGATACGCAGTATTTT
NA	TRBV5-1	TRBJ2-2	few	CASTENTGELFF	TGCGCCAGCACAGAGAACACCGGGGAGCTGTTTTTT
TRBD2	TRBV7-2	TRBJ2-7	NA	CASSLDPSGAYEQYF	TGTGCCAGCAGCTTAGATCCTAGCGGGGCCTACGAGCAGTACTTC
NA	TRBV7-2	TRBJ2-1	many	CASSSDRHNEQFF	TGTGCCAGCAGCAGCGACAGACACAATGAGCAGTTCTTC
NA	TRBV3-1	TRBJ2-7	many	CASSQSLYEQYF	TGTGCCAGCAGCCAATCCCTCTACGAGCAGTACTTC
NA	TRBV20-1	TRBJ1-2	many	CSAGLGNGYTF	TGCAGTGCTGGATTAGGGAACGGCTACACCTTC
NA	TRBV4-3	TRBJ2-1	few	CASSQEGGEQFF	TGCGCCAGCAGCCAAGAAGGGGGTGAGCAGTTCTTC
NA	TRBV12-3/TRBV12-4	TRBJ1-1	many	CASSLNGLMNTEAFF	TGTGCCAGCAGTTTAAATGGGCTTATGAACACTGAAGCTTTCTTT
NA	TRBV5-4	TRBJ2-1	few	CASSLGGVTQRDEQFF	TGTGCCAGCAGCTTGGGGGGGGTAACCCAAAGGGATGAGCAGTTCTTC
NA	TRBV5-1	TRBJ1-6	few	CASSSIPRGSVSYNSPLHF	TGCGCCAGCAGCTCTATTCCTCGCGGTTCGGTCTCCTATAATTCACCCCTCCACTTT
NA	TRBV29-1	TRBJ1-2	many	CSVGSAYGYTF	TGCAGCGTTGGGTCAGCCTATGGCTACACCTTC
TRBD2	TRBV12-3/TRBV12-4	TRBJ2-1	many	CASSLASGLAGVEQFF	TGTGCCAGCAGTTTAGCGTCTGGTCTAGCGGGAGTAGAGCAGTTCTTC
NA	TRBV7-8	TRBJ1-1	NA	CASSPSVVNTEAFF	TGTGCCAGCAGCCCCTCGGTGGTGAACACTGAAGCTTTCTTT
NA	TRBV7-8	TRBJ1-3	many	CASSLGIGNTIYF	TGTGCCAGCAGCTTAGGCATCGGAAACACCATATATTTT
NA	TRBV5-5	TRBJ1-6	NA	CASSSRTRLGSPLHF	TGTGCCAGCAGCTCCCGGACCCGGTTGGGGTCACCCCTCCACTTT